Detailed here is one T cell receptor beta chain. Its antigen is not known. V shed 0 bases and J shed 2 bases, with 8 bases lying between them. The germline V gene has CDR1 SGHDT and CDR2 YYEEEE. The CDR3 runs 15 residues. The data were taken from a study of OX40 agonist ivuxolimab in advanced cancers. Study observations and caveats: Doses of 0.1 to 3.0 mg/kg were accompanied by clonal expansion of CD4+ and CD8+ blood T cells by week 6.

Generated by immunoSEQ multiplex PCR, the TCRdb table keeps only in-frame clones and is missing some. This table holds 40,000 or so clones, about 89% found once. The clonotype comes from an adult with an advanced solid tumor such as melanoma, head and neck, liver or kidney cancer. Source: CD4+ or CD8+ T cells sorted from blood, taken in a trial of the OX40 agonist ivuxolimab. This sequence joins TRBV5-6 and TRBJ2-2; D unclear. The CDR3 nucleotides read TGTGCCAGCAGCTTGGACAGTTTTAACACCGGGGAGCTGTTTTTT. Translating gives CASSLDSFNTGELFF. The whole variable domain, filled in from reference TRBV5-6 and TRBJ2-2, reads DAGVTQSPTHLIKTRGQQVTLRCSPKSGHDTVSWYQQALGQGPQFIFQYYEEEERQRGNFPDRFSGHQFPNYSSELNVNALLLGDSALYLCASSLDSFNTGELFFGEGSRLTVL.